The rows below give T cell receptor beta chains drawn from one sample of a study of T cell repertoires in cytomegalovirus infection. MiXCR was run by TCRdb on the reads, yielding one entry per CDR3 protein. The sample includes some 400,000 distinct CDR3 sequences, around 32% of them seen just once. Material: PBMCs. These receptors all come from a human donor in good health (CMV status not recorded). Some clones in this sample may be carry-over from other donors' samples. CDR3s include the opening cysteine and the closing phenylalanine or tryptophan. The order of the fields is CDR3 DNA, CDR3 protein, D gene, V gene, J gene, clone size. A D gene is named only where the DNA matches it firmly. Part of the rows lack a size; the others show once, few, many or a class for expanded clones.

cdr3_nt: TGCAGTGCTAGAGATGGTTGGCGGGCTAGCAATGAGCAGTTCTTC
cdr3_aa: CSARDGWRASNEQFF
d_call: -
v_call: TRBV20-1
j_call: TRBJ2-1
clone_size: -

cdr3_nt: TGTGCCAGCAGTGAACGGGATGCGAGCCGGTGGACCCAGTACTTC
cdr3_aa: CASSERDASRWTQYF
d_call: -
v_call: TRBV6-1
j_call: TRBJ2-5
clone_size: few

cdr3_nt: TGTGCCAGCAACGACAGGGGGGGACATGGCTACACCTTC
cdr3_aa: CASNDRGGHGYTF
d_call: TRBD1
v_call: TRBV12-3/TRBV12-4
j_call: TRBJ1-2
clone_size: -

cdr3_nt: TGTGCCAGTAGTATAAGGGACAGCCTCAATGAGCAGTTCTTC
cdr3_aa: CASSIRDSLNEQFF
d_call: TRBD1
v_call: TRBV19
j_call: TRBJ2-1
clone_size: -

cdr3_nt: TGTGCCAGCACCAACCGGGACAGGGGCAGGGACACTGAAGCTTTCTTT
cdr3_aa: CASTNRDRGRDTEAFF
d_call: TRBD1
v_call: TRBV6-1
j_call: TRBJ1-1
clone_size: few

cdr3_nt: TGTGCCATTAGTATAGCGGACGGCACCTACGAGCAGTACTTC
cdr3_aa: CAISIADGTYEQYF
d_call: -
v_call: TRBV19
j_call: TRBJ2-7
clone_size: -

cdr3_nt: TGTGCCAGCAGCTCCCCCGGGACGTATGAAGGACTAGCGGGGGACCACTCCTACAATGAGCAGTTCTTC
cdr3_aa: CASSSPGTYEGLAGDHSYNEQFF
d_call: TRBD2
v_call: TRBV11-1
j_call: TRBJ2-1
clone_size: few

cdr3_nt: TGCAGCGTTGAAGTTACAACTAGCGGGGGGAGGGAGACCCAGTACTTC
cdr3_aa: CSVEVTTSGGRETQYF
d_call: TRBD2
v_call: TRBV29-1
j_call: TRBJ2-5
clone_size: few

cdr3_nt: TGCGCCAGCCTAGGATATACTAACACTGAAGCTTTCTTT
cdr3_aa: CASLGYTNTEAFF
d_call: -
v_call: TRBV10-2
j_call: TRBJ1-1
clone_size: once

cdr3_nt: TGTGCCAGCAGCTTGGATCCCCCCGGGGGCTACACCTTC
cdr3_aa: CASSLDPPGGYTF
d_call: -
v_call: TRBV5-4
j_call: TRBJ1-2
clone_size: many